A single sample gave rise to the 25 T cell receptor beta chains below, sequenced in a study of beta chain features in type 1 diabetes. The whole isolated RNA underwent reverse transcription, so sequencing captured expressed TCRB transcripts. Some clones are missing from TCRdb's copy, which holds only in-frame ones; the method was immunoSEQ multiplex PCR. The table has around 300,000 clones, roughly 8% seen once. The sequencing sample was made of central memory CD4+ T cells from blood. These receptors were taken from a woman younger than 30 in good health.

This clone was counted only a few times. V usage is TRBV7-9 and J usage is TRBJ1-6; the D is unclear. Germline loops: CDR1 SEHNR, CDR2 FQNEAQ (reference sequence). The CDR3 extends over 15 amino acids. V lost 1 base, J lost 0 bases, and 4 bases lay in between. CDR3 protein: CASSLEGSYNSPLHF. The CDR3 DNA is TGTGCCAGCAGCTTAGAGGGCTCCTATAATTCACCCCTCCACTTT.

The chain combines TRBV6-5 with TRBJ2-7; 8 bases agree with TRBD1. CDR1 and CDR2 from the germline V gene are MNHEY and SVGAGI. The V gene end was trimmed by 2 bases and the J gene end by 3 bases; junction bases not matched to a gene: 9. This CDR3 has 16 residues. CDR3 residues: CASSYGGPGTGYEQYV. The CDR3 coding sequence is TGTGCCAGCAGTTACGGGGGACCCGGGACAGGCTACGAGCAGTACGTC.

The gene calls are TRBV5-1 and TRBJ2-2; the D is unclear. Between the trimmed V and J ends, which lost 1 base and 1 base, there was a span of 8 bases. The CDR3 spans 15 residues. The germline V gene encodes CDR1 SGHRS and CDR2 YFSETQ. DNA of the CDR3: TGCGCCAGCAGCTTGTCCTCAGGGAACACCGGGGAGCTGTTTTTT. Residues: CASSLSSGNTGELFF.

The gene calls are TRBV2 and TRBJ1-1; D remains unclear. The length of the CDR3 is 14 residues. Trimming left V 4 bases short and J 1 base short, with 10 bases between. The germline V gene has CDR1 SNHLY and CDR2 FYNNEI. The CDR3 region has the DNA TGTGCCAGCAGTGGGCGGGTCACGAACACTGAAGCTTTCTTT. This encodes CASSGRVTNTEAFF.

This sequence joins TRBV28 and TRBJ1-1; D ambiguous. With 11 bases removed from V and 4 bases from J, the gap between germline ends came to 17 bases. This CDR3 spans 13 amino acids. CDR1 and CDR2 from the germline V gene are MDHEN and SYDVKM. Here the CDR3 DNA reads TGTGCCGCCCAGCAGAAGGGAAGCACTGAAGCTTTCTTT. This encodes CAAQQKGSTEAFF.

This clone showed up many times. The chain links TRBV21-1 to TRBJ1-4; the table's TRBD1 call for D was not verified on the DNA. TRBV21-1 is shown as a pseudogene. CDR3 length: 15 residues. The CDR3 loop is CASSTLDSRYEKLFF. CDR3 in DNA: TGTGCCAGCAGCACCCTAGACAGCCGCTATGAAAAACTGTTTTTT.

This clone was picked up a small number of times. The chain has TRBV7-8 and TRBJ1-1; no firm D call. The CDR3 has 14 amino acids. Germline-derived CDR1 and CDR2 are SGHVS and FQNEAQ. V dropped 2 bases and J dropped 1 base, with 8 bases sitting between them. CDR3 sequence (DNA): TGTGCCAGCAGCTTAAACCAGAAGAACACTGAAGCTTTCTTT. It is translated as CASSLNQKNTEAFF.

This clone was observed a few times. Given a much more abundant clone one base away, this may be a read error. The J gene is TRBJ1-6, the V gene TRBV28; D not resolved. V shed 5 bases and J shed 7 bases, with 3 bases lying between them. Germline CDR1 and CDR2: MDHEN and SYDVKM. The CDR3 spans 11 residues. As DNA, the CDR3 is TGTGCCAGCAGTGACAATTCACCCCTCCACTTT. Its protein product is CASSDNSPLHF.

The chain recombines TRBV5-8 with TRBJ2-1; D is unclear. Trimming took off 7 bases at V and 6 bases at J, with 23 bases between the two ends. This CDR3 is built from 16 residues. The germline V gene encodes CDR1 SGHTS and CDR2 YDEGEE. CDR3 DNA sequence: TGTGCCAGCCCGAGACAAAGGGTTAGGAATGTCAATGAGCAGTTCTTC. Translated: CASPRQRVRNVNEQFF.

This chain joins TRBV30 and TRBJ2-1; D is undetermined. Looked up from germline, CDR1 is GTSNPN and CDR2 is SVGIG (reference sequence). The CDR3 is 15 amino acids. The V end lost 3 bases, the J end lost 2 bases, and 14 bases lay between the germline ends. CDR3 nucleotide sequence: TGTGCCTGGAGAGGTGGGATTTATACCTACAATGAGCAGTTCTTC. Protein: CAWRGGIYTYNEQFF.

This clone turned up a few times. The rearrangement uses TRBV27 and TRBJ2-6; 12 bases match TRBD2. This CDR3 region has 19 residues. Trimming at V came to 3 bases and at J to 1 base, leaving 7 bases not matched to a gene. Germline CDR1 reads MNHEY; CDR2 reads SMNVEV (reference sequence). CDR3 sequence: CASSFRPSGRGSGANVLTF. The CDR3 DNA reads TGTGCCAGCAGTTTCCGGCCTAGCGGGAGGGGGTCTGGGGCCAACGTCCTGACTTTC.

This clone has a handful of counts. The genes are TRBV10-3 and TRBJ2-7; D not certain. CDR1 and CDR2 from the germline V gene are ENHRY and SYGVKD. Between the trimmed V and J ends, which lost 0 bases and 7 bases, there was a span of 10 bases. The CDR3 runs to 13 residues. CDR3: CAISESGGLEQYV. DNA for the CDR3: TGTGCCATCAGTGAGTCAGGTGGTCTGGAGCAGTACGTC.

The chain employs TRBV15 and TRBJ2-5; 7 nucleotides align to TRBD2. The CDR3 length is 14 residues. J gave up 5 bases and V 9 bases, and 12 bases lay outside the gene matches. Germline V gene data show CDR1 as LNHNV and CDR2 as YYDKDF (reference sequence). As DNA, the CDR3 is TGTGCCACTAAGGTACTAGCGCTGGGGGAGACCCAGTACTTC. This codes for CATKVLALGETQYF.

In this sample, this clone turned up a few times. CDR3 coding DNA: TGTGCCAGCAGTTTCCGGGACAGGGATTCCTACGAGCAGTACTTC. Encoded protein: CASSFRDRDSYEQYF. This chain connects TRBV27 to TRBJ2-7; the match to TRBD1 covers 9 bases. With 3 bases clipped from V and 1 base from J, the junction kept 4 bases outside the gene matches. The CDR3 contains 15 residues. Germline lookup yields CDR1 MNHEY and CDR2 SMNVEV (reference sequence).

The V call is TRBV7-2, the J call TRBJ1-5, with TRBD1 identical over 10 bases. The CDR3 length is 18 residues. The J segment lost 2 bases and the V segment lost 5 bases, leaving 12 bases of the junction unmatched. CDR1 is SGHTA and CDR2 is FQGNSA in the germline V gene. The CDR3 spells CASSQDRGQGVGNQPQHF. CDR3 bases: TGTGCCAGCAGCCAAGATCGAGGACAGGGGGTAGGCAATCAGCCCCAGCATTTT.

For the CDR3, the DNA is TGTGCCAGCAGCCCCATTGGCACTAGCGGGAACGCTGAGCAGTTCTTC. It translates to CASSPIGTSGNAEQFF. The J gene is TRBJ2-1, the V gene TRBV4-2; 10 positions agree with TRBD2. CDR1 is LGHNA and CDR2 is YNFKEQ in the germline V gene. J was trimmed by 9 bases and V by 4 bases; bases with no gene match: 12. The CDR3 sequence is 16 residues long.

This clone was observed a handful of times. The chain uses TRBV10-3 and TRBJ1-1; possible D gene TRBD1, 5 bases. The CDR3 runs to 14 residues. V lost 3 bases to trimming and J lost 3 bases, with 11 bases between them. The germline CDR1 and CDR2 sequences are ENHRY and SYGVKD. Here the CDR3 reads CAISDRGGDTEAFF. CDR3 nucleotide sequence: TGTGCCATCAGTGATCGGGGAGGGGACACTGAAGCTTTCTTT.

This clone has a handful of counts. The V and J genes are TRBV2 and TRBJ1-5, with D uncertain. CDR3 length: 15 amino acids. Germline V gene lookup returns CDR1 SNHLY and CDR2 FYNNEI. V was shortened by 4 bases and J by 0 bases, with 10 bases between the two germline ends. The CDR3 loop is CASSGNRGSNQPQHF. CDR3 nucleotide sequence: TGTGCCAGCAGTGGAAACCGGGGTAGCAATCAGCCCCAGCATTTT.

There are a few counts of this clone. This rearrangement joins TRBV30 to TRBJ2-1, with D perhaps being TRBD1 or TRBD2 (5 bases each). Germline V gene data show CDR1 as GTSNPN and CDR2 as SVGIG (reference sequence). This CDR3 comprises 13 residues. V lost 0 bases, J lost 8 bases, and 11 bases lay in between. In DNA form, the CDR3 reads TGTGCCTGGAGTGTAACGGGGCCGGATGAGCAGTTCTTC. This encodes CAWSVTGPDEQFF. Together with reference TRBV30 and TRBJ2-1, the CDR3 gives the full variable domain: SQTIHQWPATLVQPVGSPLSLECTVEGTSNPNLYWYRQAAGRGLQLLFYSVGIGQISSEVPQNLSASRPQDRQFILSSKKLLLSDSGFYLCAWSVTGPDEQFFGPGTRLTVL.

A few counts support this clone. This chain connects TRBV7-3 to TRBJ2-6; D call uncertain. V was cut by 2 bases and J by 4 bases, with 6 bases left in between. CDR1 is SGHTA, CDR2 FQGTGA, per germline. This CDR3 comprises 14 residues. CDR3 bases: TGTGCCAGCAGCTTATCTGGAGGGGCCAACGTCCTGACTTTC. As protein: CASSLSGGANVLTF.

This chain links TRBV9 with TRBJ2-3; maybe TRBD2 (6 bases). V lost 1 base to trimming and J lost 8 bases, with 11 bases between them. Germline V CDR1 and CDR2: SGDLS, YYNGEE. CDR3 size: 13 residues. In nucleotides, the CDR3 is TGTGCCAGCAGCGTAATCCAGGAGGGTACGCAGTATTTT. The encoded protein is CASSVIQEGTQYF.

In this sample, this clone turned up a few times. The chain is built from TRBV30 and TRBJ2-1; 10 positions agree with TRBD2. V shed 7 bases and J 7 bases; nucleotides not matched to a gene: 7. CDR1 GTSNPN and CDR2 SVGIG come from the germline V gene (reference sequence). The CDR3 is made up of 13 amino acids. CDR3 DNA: TGTGCCTTCTCTAGCGGGAGTTGGAATGAGCAGTTCTTC. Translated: CAFSSGSWNEQFF.

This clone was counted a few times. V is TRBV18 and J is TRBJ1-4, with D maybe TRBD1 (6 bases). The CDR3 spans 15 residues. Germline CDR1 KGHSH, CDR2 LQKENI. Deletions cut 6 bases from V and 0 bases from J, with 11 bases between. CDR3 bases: TGTGCCAGCTCGCACGGACAGCCAACTAATGAAAAACTGTTTTTT. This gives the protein CASSHGQPTNEKLFF.

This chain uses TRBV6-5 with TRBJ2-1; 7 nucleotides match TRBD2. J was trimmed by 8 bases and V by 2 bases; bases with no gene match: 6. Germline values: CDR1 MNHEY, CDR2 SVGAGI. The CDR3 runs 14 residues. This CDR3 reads CASSYRGEAHEQFF. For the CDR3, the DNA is TGTGCCAGCAGTTACCGGGGGGAGGCGCATGAGCAGTTCTTC.

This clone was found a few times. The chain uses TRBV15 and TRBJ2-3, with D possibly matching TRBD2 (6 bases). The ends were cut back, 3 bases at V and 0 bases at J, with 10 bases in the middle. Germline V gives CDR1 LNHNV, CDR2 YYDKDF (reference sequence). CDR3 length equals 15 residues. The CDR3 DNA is TGTGCCACCAGCAGTTACGGGGGTAGCACAGATACGCAGTATTTT. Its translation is CATSSYGGSTDTQYF.